One and the same sample provided the 24 T cell receptor beta chains below, sequenced in a study of cytotoxic CD8 clonotypes in ibrutinib-treated CLL. Sequenced by immunoSEQ multiplex PCR; TCRdb stores in-frame clones only, minus some. The table has 130,000 or so clones, roughly 80% seen once; the top ten hold about 29%. Sample: PBMCs, taken after 12 months of ibrutinib treatment. These receptors were taken from a human donor with chronic lymphocytic leukemia.

For this clone: The same CDR3 also results from other DNA sequences found in this sample. The chain is built from TRBV9 and TRBJ2-7; 9 nucleotides line up with TRBD1. This CDR3 has 14 amino acids. Germline V gives CDR1 SGDLS, CDR2 YYNGEE. After removal of 3 bases from V and 2 bases from J, the junction contained 3 bases not matched to a gene. The CDR3 loop is CASSAGTGPYEQYF. The CDR3 nucleotides read TGTGCCAGCAGCGCCGGGACAGGGCCCTACGAGCAGTACTTC.

The gene calls are TRBV4-1 and TRBJ1-4; D remains ambiguous. Trimming left V 4 bases short and J 8 bases short, with 8 bases between. The CDR3 is 12 residues long. Germline-derived CDR1 and CDR2 are MGHRA and YSYEKL. The CDR3 bases are TGCGCCAGCAGCCGCAAAGGGGAAAAACTGTTTTTT. Amino acid sequence: CASSRKGEKLFF.

The V call is TRBV7-9, the J call TRBJ2-7; D gene unclear. Germline V CDR1 and CDR2: SEHNR, FQNEAQ (reference sequence). Trimming stripped 5 bases from V and 3 bases from J, with 8 bases between. The CDR3 loop spans 12 amino acids. The DNA of the CDR3 is TGTGCCAGCAGCCAACGCAGCTACGAGCAGTACTTC. Translation gives CASSQRSYEQYF.

The chain is built from TRBV27 and TRBJ2-2, with 8 bases aligning to TRBD2. This CDR3 contains 16 residues. V was clipped by 4 bases and J by 10 bases; unmatched bases: 14. Germline assignment: CDR1 MNHEY and CDR2 SMNVEV (reference sequence). The CDR3 loop reads CASSSFAGGFSAELFF. CDR3 DNA: TGTGCCAGCAGTTCGTTCGCGGGGGGTTTCTCCGCGGAGCTGTTTTTT.

V is TRBV28 and J is TRBJ1-3, with a tentative D call TRBD1 (6 bases). CDR1 and CDR2 (germline): MDHEN, SYDVKM. Between the trimmed V and J ends, which lost 6 bases and 4 bases, there was a span of 16 bases. The CDR3 runs 15 residues. The CDR3 sequence is CASREETGPGNTIYF. The DNA for the CDR3 is TGTGCCAGCAGGGAAGAAACAGGGCCGGGAAACACCATATATTTT. Complete variable domain (other parts from reference TRBV28 and TRBJ1-3): DVKVTQSSRYLVKRTGEKVFLECVQDMDHENMFWYRQDPGLGLRLIYFSYDVKMKEKGDIPEGYSVSREKKERFSLILESASTNQTSMYLCASREETGPGNTIYFGEGSWLTVV.

The chain uses TRBV13 and TRBJ1-1; possible D gene TRBD1, 5 bases. The germline CDR1 and CDR2 sequences are PRHDT and FYEKMQ (reference sequence). There are 15 residues in the CDR3. Trimming removed 2 bases at V and 0 bases at J, with 10 bases between. The DNA of the CDR3 is TGTGCCAGCAGCTTATTCGGGGGTTTGAACACTGAAGCTTTCTTT. Protein: CASSLFGGLNTEAFF.

The J gene is TRBJ1-1, the V gene TRBV5-6; D remains ambiguous. CDR1 and CDR2 (germline): SGHDT, YYEEEE. The CDR3 runs to 13 residues. The ends were cut back, 2 bases at V and 2 bases at J, with 7 bases in the middle. CDR3 nucleotide sequence: TGTGCCAGCAGCTTTGCGGGTAACACTGAAGCTTTCTTT. It codes for CASSFAGNTEAFF.

The chain joins TRBV5-1 to TRBJ2-2; D is undetermined. The CDR3 has 15 residues. Trimming cost V 0 bases and J 0 bases, with 6 bases left between them. Germline CDR1 is SGHRS and CDR2 is YFSETQ. CDR3 nucleotides: TGCGCCAGCAGCTTGGGGAATTCGAACACCGGGGAGCTGTTTTTT. Translating it yields CASSLGNSNTGELFF.

The CDR3 bases are TGTGCCAGCAGTTTTCAGTCAGGGGGCAATCAGCCCCAGCATTTT. This sequence encodes CASSFQSGGNQPQHF. The chain combines TRBV28 with TRBJ1-5; D might be TRBD1 (6 bases). The germline gives CDR1 MDHEN, CDR2 SYDVKM. The CDR3 spans 15 residues. The V end lost 3 bases, the J end lost 2 bases, and 11 bases lay between the germline ends.

The chain combines TRBV7-2 with TRBJ1-6; D gene unclear. Germline CDR1 and CDR2: SGHTA and FQGNSA. The V gene lost 5 bases and the J gene lost 0 bases, with 5 bases spanning the gap. The CDR3 extends over 14 amino acids. In DNA, the CDR3 is TGTGCCAGCAGCCGGACCTCCTATAATTCACCCCTCCACTTT. This sequence encodes CASSRTSYNSPLHF.

This sequence joins TRBV2 and TRBJ1-2, with D possibly being TRBD1 (5 bases). V was pared by 8 bases and J by 4 bases, with 17 bases between. The CDR3 sequence is 14 residues long. Germline loops: CDR1 SNHLY, CDR2 FYNNEI. The CDR3 sequence is CASVLQGASYGYTF. The CDR3, as DNA: TGTGCCAGCGTCCTCCAAGGGGCCTCCTATGGCTACACCTTC.

In DNA, the CDR3 is TGCAGTGGAGGGTCCACCGGGGAGCTGTTTTTT. It yields the protein CSGGSTGELFF. The chain links TRBV20-1 to TRBJ2-2; D might be TRBD2 (5 bases). CDR1 is DFQATT, CDR2 SNEGSKA, per germline (reference sequence). Trimming left V 7 bases short and J 4 bases short, with 7 bases between. The CDR3 has 11 amino acids.

The genes are TRBV19 and TRBJ2-4; a weak D match, TRBD1 (7 bases). Germline V lookup: CDR1 LNHDA, CDR2 SQIVND (reference sequence). Trimming pared 7 bases from V and 6 bases from J, leaving 13 bases between. There are 13 residues in the CDR3. CDR3 protein: CASTKEGANIQYF. The CDR3 bases are TGTGCCAGTACTAAGGAGGGGGCAAACATTCAGTACTTC.

This rearrangement joins TRBV15 to TRBJ2-7; D is uncertain. The length of the CDR3 is 13 residues. The germline CDR1 and CDR2 sequences are LNHNV and YYDKDF (reference sequence). V lost 4 bases to trimming and J lost 3 bases, with 10 bases between them. This chain's CDR3 is CATSIIPGYEQYF. The CDR3 nucleotides read TGTGCCACCAGCATTATTCCGGGCTACGAGCAGTACTTC.

This chain uses TRBV2 with TRBJ2-4, with 15 positions matching TRBD2. The CDR3 contains 23 residues. Germline lookup yields CDR1 SNHLY and CDR2 FYNNEI. Trimming took 6 bases from V and 0 from J; bases not matched to a gene: 21. As DNA, the CDR3 is TGTGCCAGCAGCTCCGCAGCCGGGACTAGCGGGAGGATCCCTTCACTAGCCAAAAACATTCAGTACTTC. It specifies CASSSAAGTSGRIPSLAKNIQYF.

The chain combines TRBV6-1 with TRBJ2-3; unclear D gene. The CDR3 runs to 13 residues. Germline CDR1 MNHNS, CDR2 SASEGT. With 7 bases removed from V and 2 bases from J, the gap between germline ends came to 10 bases. The DNA for the CDR3 is TGTGCCAGCACTACAGCCAACACAGATACGCAGTATTTT. Translated: CASTTANTDTQYF.

This rearrangement joins TRBV5-1 to TRBJ1-3; D is perhaps TRBD1 (6 bases). The CDR3 covers 17 residues. V was cut by 0 bases and J by 1 base, with 14 bases left in between. Germline V lookup: CDR1 SGHRS, CDR2 YFSETQ. CDR3 loop: CASSLGPSGTSGNTIYF. CDR3 bases: TGCGCCAGCAGCTTGGGGCCTTCCGGGACATCTGGAAACACCATATATTTT.

The chain has TRBV9 and TRBJ2-3, with a weak D call TRBD2 (5 bases). The V and J ends lost 2 bases and 2 bases respectively, with 15 bases between them. The CDR3 consists of 16 residues. CDR1 SGDLS and CDR2 YYNGEE come from the germline V gene. In DNA form, the CDR3 reads TGTGCCAGCAGCGTCGAGAGGGCTTTTAACACAGATACGCAGTATTTT. Translation: CASSVERAFNTDTQYF.

V and J are TRBV9 and TRBJ2-1; 7 bases are shared with TRBD1. Trimming at V came to 3 bases and at J to 7 bases, leaving 7 bases not matched to a gene. The CDR3 is 14 amino acids. Per germline, CDR1 SGDLS and CDR2 YYNGEE. As DNA, the CDR3 is TGTGCCAGCAGCGGGAGACAGGGAGCAAATGAGCAGTTCTTC. This gives the protein CASSGRQGANEQFF.

The chain employs TRBV6-4 and TRBJ2-1; 7 bases map to TRBD1. This CDR3 contains 16 residues. The ends lost 4 bases at V and 4 bases at J; junction bases unmatched: 10. Looked up from germline, CDR1 is MRHNA and CDR2 is SNTAGT. The CDR3 loop is CASSVDRQVPYNEQFF. In DNA, the CDR3 is TGTGCCAGCAGTGTGGACAGGCAAGTTCCTTACAATGAGCAGTTCTTC.

V usage is TRBV30 and J usage is TRBJ1-4; D ambiguous. Germline lookup yields CDR1 GTSNPN and CDR2 SVGIG (reference sequence). V shed 7 bases and J shed 2 bases, with 11 bases lying between them. This CDR3 comprises 13 residues. The CDR3 region is CASPGATNEKLFF. The CDR3 bases are TGTGCCTCTCCGGGCGCGACTAATGAAAAACTGTTTTTT.

The rearrangement uses TRBV2 and TRBJ2-3; 10 nucleotides line up with TRBD2. CDR1 is SNHLY and CDR2 is FYNNEI in the germline V gene. V lost 7 bases, J lost 6 bases, and 10 bases stayed unmatched. The CDR3 loop spans 15 amino acids. As DNA, the CDR3 is TGTGCCAGCAAAAGAGCGGGGGGGCCGAACGATACGCAGTATTTT. Its protein is CASKRAGGPNDTQYF.

The rearrangement links TRBV19 to TRBJ2-7; D is undetermined. Germline V gene data show CDR1 as LNHDA and CDR2 as SQIVND (reference sequence). Trimming pared 4 bases from V and 2 bases from J, leaving 9 bases between. CDR3 length: 13 residues. The CDR3 nucleotides read TGTGCCAGTAGTAGTCACAGCACCTACGAGCAGTACTTC. It encodes CASSSHSTYEQYF.

The rearrangement links TRBV15 to TRBJ2-7; no definite D call. CDR1 is LNHNV and CDR2 is YYDKDF in the germline V gene (reference sequence). CDR3 length equals 14 residues. Trimming pared 4 bases from V and 2 bases from J, leaving 12 bases between. Written as DNA, the CDR3 is TGTGCCACCAGCACAACCGGGCCCCCCTACGAGCAGTACTTC. Protein product: CATSTTGPPYEQYF. The full variable domain, completed using reference TRBV15 and TRBJ2-7, is DAMVIQNPRYQVTQFGKPVTLSCSQTLNHNVMYWYQQKSSQAPKLLFHYYDKDFNNEADTPDNFQSRRPNTSFCFLDIRSPGLGDTAMYLCATSTTGPPYEQYFGPGTRLTVT.